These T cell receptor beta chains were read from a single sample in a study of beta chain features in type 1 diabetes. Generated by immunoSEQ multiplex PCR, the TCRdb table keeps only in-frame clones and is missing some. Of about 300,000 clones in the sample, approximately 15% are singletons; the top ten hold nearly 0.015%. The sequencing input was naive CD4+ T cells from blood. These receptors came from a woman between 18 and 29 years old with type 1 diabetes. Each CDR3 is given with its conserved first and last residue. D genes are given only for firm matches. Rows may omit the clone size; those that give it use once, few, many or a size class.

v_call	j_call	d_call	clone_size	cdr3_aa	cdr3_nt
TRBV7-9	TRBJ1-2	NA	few	CASSPLPSEGYTF	TGTGCCAGCAGCCCTTTACCGAGTGAGGGCTACACCTTC
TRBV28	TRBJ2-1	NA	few	CASSSYQGYNEQFF	TGTGCCAGCAGTTCCTACCAGGGGTACAATGAGCAGTTCTTC
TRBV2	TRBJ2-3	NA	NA	CASTGLSTDTQYF	TGTGCCAGTACAGGGCTCAGCACAGATACGCAGTATTTT
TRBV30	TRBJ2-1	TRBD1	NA	CAWGPGQGRHEQFF	TGTGCCTGGGGTCCGGGACAGGGTAGGCATGAGCAGTTCTTC
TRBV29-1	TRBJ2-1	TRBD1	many	CSVNRGTYNEQFF	TGCAGCGTGAACAGGGGTACCTACAATGAGCAGTTCTTC
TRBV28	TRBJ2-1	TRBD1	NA	CASSLEGGVTEQFF	TGTGCCAGCAGTTTAGAAGGGGGCGTAACGGAGCAGTTCTTC
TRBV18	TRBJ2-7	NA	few	CASSPQPGGTYEQYF	TGTGCCAGCTCACCACAACCCGGCGGCACCTACGAGCAGTACTTC
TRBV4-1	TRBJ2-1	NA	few	CASSQQNRVMGNEQFF	TGCGCCAGCAGCCAGCAAAACAGGGTTATGGGCAATGAGCAGTTCTTC
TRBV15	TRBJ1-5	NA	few	CATSREESSNQPQHF	TGTGCCACCAGCAGAGAGGAGAGTAGCAATCAGCCCCAGCATTTT
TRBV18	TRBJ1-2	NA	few	CASSSYTGPSNYGYTF	TGTGCCAGCTCATCGTACACAGGGCCCTCTAACTATGGCTACACCTTC
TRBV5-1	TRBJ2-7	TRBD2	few	CASSGLAGDYEQYF	TGCGCCAGCAGCGGACTAGCGGGAGATTACGAGCAGTACTTC
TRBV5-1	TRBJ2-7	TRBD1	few	CASTAGQGGLGYEQYF	TGCGCCAGCACCGCGGGACAGGGAGGGCTTGGGTACGAGCAGTACTTC
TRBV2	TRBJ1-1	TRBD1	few	CASSDRTGAPEAFF	TGTGCCAGCAGCGATAGGACAGGGGCTCCTGAAGCTTTCTTT
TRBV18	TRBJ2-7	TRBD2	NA	CASSYSGRPSYEQYF	TGTGCCAGCTCATATAGCGGGAGGCCCTCCTACGAGCAGTACTTC
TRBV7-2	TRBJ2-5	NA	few	CASSLEAAQETQYF	TGTGCCAGCAGCTTAGAGGCGGCTCAAGAGACCCAGTACTTC
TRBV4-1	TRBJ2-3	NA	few	CASSTNYAQYF	TGCGCCAGCAGCACGAACTATGCGCAGTATTTT
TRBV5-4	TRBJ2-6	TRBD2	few	CASSPGTTGANVLTF	TGCGCCAGCAGCCCGGGGACTACTGGGGCCAACGTCCTGACTTTC
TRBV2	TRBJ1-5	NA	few	CASSFEGLYQPQHF	TGTGCCAGCAGTTTTGAGGGATTGTATCAGCCCCAGCATTTT
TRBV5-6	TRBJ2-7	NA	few	CASSLVGVGHEQYF	TGTGCCAGCAGCTTGGTAGGGGTCGGGCACGAGCAGTACTTC
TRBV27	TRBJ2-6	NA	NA	CASSSSLGANVLTF	TGTGCCAGCAGTTCGTCTCTGGGGGCCAACGTCCTGACTTTC
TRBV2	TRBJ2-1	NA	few	CASNFYNEQFF	TGTGCCAGCAACTTCTACAATGAGCAGTTCTTC
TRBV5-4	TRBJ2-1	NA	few	CASSPSSYNEQFF	TGTGCCAGCAGCCCGAGCTCCTACAATGAGCAGTTCTTC
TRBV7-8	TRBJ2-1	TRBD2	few	CASSLARIAGGFF	TGTGCCAGCAGCTTAGCGCGAATAGCGGGAGGGTTCTTC
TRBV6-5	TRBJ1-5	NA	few	CASSSKETSNQPQHF	TGTGCCAGCAGTTCCAAGGAGACTAGCAATCAGCCCCAGCATTTT
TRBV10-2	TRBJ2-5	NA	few	CASSPSAKETQYF	TGCGCCAGCAGTCCTAGCGCGAAAGAGACCCAGTACTTC
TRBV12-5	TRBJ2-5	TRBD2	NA	CASGLVLGTSGETQYF	TGTGCTAGTGGTTTGGTACTGGGGACTAGCGGAGAGACCCAGTACTTC
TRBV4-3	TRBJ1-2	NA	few	CASSQTLTGSYGYTF	TGCGCCAGCAGCCAAACCTTGACGGGGAGCTATGGCTACACCTTC
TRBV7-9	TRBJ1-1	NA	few	CASSGTWGGDTEAFF	TGTGCCAGCAGCGGGACTTGGGGAGGGGACACTGAAGCTTTCTTT
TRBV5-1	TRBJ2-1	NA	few	CASSLTTAYNEQFF	TGCGCCAGCAGCTTAACGACAGCTTACAATGAGCAGTTCTTC
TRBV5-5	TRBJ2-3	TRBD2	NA	CASSLRTSSTDTQYF	TGTGCCAGCAGCTTGCGGACTAGCAGCACAGATACGCAGTATTTT
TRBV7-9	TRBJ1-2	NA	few	CASSLTGKYGYTF	TGTGCCAGCAGCTTAACAGGGAAGTATGGCTACACCTTC
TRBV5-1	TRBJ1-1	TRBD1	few	CASSGLRGPAEAFF	TGCGCCAGCAGTGGCCTCAGGGGGCCGGCTGAAGCTTTCTTT
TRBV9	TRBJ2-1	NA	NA	CASSVVGANNEQFF	TGTGCCAGCAGCGTAGTGGGAGCAAACAATGAGCAGTTCTTC
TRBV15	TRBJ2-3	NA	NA	CATSTRLTDTQYF	TGTGCCACCAGCACCAGACTCACAGATACGCAGTATTTT
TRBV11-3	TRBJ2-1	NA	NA	CASSLVRGLYNEQFF	TGTGCCAGCAGCTTAGTGCGGGGTCTATACAATGAGCAGTTCTTC
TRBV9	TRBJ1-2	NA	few	CASQNRAHYGYTF	TGTGCCAGTCAAAACAGGGCGCACTATGGCTACACCTTC
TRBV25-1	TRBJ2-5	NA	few	CASSDRRGVETQYF	TGTGCCAGCAGTGATCGGAGGGGCGTAGAGACCCAGTACTTC
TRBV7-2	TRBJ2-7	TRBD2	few	CASSSGLAGGPPEQYF	TGTGCCAGCAGCTCGGGACTAGCGGGAGGGCCGCCGGAGCAGTACTTC
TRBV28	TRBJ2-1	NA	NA	CASSPRASPYNEQFF	TGTGCCAGCAGTCCCCGAGCCTCCCCCTACAATGAGCAGTTCTTC
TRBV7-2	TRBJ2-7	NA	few	CASSLDVGSYEQYF	TGTGCCAGCAGCTTAGATGTCGGGTCATACGAGCAGTACTTC
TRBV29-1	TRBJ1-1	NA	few	CSVGRGEAFF	TGCAGCGTTGGAAGGGGTGAAGCTTTCTTT
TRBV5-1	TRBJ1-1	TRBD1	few	CASSVDRVVTEAFF	TGCGCCAGCAGCGTCGACAGGGTCGTCACTGAAGCTTTCTTT
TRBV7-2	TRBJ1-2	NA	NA	CASSLWGDYGYTF	TGTGCCAGCAGCTTGTGGGGGGACTATGGCTACACCTTC
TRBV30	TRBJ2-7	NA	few	CAWSKQGYEQYF	TGTGCCTGGAGTAAACAGGGCTACGAGCAGTACTTC
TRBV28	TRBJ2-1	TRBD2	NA	CASISGGRASGYNEQFF	TGTGCCAGCATTTCAGGCGGGAGGGCCAGTGGCTACAATGAGCAGTTCTTC
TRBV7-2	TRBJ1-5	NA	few	CASSLEGVTQPQHF	TGTGCCAGCAGCTTAGAAGGGGTTACTCAGCCCCAGCATTTT
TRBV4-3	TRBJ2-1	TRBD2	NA	CASSQQGTTSYNEQFF	TGCGCCAGCAGCCAACAAGGGACTACTTCCTACAATGAGCAGTTCTTC
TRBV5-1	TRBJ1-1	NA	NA	CASSLEEVAFF	TGCGCCAGCAGCTTGGAGGAGGTGGCTTTCTTT
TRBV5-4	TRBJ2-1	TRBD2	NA	CASRRGGRVGEQFF	TGTGCCAGCAGGAGGGGCGGGAGGGTCGGTGAGCAGTTCTTC
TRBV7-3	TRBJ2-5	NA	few	CASSLTGLPEETQYF	TGTGCCAGCAGCTTAACAGGACTACCCGAGGAGACCCAGTACTTC
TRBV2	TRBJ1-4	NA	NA	CASRKTAGPELFF	TGTGCCAGCAGGAAGACCGCAGGCCCTGAACTGTTTTTT
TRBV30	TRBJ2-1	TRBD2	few	CAWGGLAGYNEQFF	TGTGCCTGGGGGGGACTAGCGGGCTACAATGAGCAGTTCTTC
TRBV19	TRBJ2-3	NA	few	CASSTGLLSSTDTQYF	TGTGCCAGTAGTACCGGACTGCTGTCTAGCACAGATACGCAGTATTTT
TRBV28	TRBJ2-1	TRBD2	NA	CASSFSGGWGYNEQFF	TGTGCCAGCAGTTTTTCGGGGGGATGGGGTTACAATGAGCAGTTCTTC
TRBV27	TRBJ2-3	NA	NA	CASSFLGAGGTDTQYF	TGTGCCAGCAGTTTCCTCGGGGCAGGGGGCACAGATACGCAGTATTTT
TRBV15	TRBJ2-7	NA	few	CATSRDKTPMTYEQYF	TGTGCCACCAGCAGAGATAAGACACCCATGACCTACGAGCAGTACTTC
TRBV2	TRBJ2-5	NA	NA	CASSERRGRGETQYF	TGTGCCAGCAGTGAACGGAGGGGGCGGGGAGAGACCCAGTACTTC
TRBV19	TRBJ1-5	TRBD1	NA	CASEPRDRGRQPQHF	TGTGCCAGTGAACCCCGGGACAGGGGCCGTCAGCCCCAGCATTTT
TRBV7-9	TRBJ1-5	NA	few	CASSGGGNQPQHF	TGTGCCAGCAGCGGGGGAGGGAATCAGCCCCAGCATTTT